This entry lists 19 T cell receptor beta chains sequenced from one sample in a study of CD8 T cells in ankylosing spondylitis. TCRdb fed the 5' RACE reads into MiXCR, producing one record per CDR3 protein. This repertoire shows a few hundred thousand distinct CDR3 sequences, under 25% found once; its top ten account for roughly 4%. The sequencing sample was made of blood, either unsorted or a sorted T cell fraction (not recorded which). These receptors were obtained from a female donor with ankylosing spondylitis or in good health (not recorded which).

Many counts were recorded for this clonotype. The chain joins TRBV29-1 to TRBJ2-1, with D unclear. The CDR3 contains 16 residues. Trimming shortened V by 4 bases and J by 0 bases, and 16 bases separated the two germline ends. CDR1 is SQVTM, CDR2 ANQGSEA, per germline. The CDR3 coding sequence is TGCAGCGTTGGCAAGGTCGGCGGAACCTCCTACAATGAGCAGTTCTTC. Amino acid sequence: CSVGKVGGTSYNEQFF.

This clonotype was seen a few times. The genes are TRBV7-9 and TRBJ2-7; 8 bases map to TRBD1. Trimming cost V 0 bases and J 6 bases; bases outside gene matches: 13. The CDR3 runs 17 residues. CDR1 and CDR2 (germline): SEHNR, FQNEAQ (reference sequence). For the CDR3, the DNA is TGTGCCAGCAGCTTAGCGCGGTTCCCAGGGACAGGCGGCGAGCAGTACTTC. It yields the protein CASSLARFPGTGGEQYF.

A few counts support this clonotype. V and J are TRBV18 and TRBJ2-7; D perhaps matches TRBD1 (6 bases). With 3 bases removed from V and 2 bases from J, the gap between germline ends came to 11 bases. Germline-derived CDR1 and CDR2 are KGHSH and LQKENI. This CDR3 region has 14 residues. CDR3 nucleotides: TGTGCCAGCTCACCCCCCGACAGGCCCTACGAGCAGTACTTC. It translates to CASSPPDRPYEQYF.

This clonotype has a handful of counts. V gene TRBV7-2 combines with J gene TRBJ2-7; 8 nucleotides align to TRBD1. The CDR3 is 14 amino acids. Germline loops: CDR1 SGHTA, CDR2 FQGNSA. Trimming cost V 2 bases and J 6 bases; bases outside gene matches: 6. Written as DNA, the CDR3 is TGTGCCAGCAGCTTACAGGGACAGGCCTTCGAGCAGTACTTC. Protein product: CASSLQGQAFEQYF.

V is TRBV6-2 or TRBV6-3 and J is TRBJ2-1, with 9 nucleotides matching TRBD1. This CDR3 has 13 residues. Unmatched junction bases numbered 2, after V lost 2 bases and J lost 9 bases. In germline, CDR1 is MNHEY, CDR2 SVGEGT. In DNA form, the CDR3 reads TGTGCCAGCAGTTACGGGACAGGGACTGAGCAGTTCTTC. This gives the protein CASSYGTGTEQFF.

This clonotype appeared a few times. The J gene is TRBJ2-1, the V gene TRBV19; D not resolved. The CDR3 has 13 amino acids. With 5 bases removed from V and 8 bases from J, the gap between germline ends came to 13 bases. Per the germline V gene, CDR1 is LNHDA and CDR2 is SQIVND (reference sequence). DNA for the CDR3: TGTGCCAGTAGTTTCCGGGTTCTTGATGAGCAGTTCTTC. Protein sequence: CASSFRVLDEQFF. The full variable domain, completed using reference TRBV19 and TRBJ2-1, is DGGITQSPKYLFRKEGQNVTLSCEQNLNHDAMYWYRQDPGQGLRLIYYSQIVNDFQKGDIAEGYSVSREKKESFPLTVTSAQKNPTAFYLCASSFRVLDEQFFGPGTRLTVL.

J is TRBJ1-2 and V is TRBV29-1; D not resolved. The CDR3 extends over 12 amino acids. The ends were cut back, 5 bases at V and 5 bases at J, with 12 bases in the middle. Germline V gene sequence: CDR1 SQVTM, CDR2 ANQGSEA. CDR3 nucleotide sequence: TGCAGCGTTTTAATCTCGGGGTATGGCTACACCTTC. Protein product: CSVLISGYGYTF.

This clonotype was counted a few times. The chain has TRBV4-3 and TRBJ2-3; D uncertain. V lost 0 bases, J lost 3 bases, and 10 bases lay in between. CDR1 is LGHNA, CDR2 YSLEER, per germline. CDR3 size: 15 residues. CDR3 in amino acids: CASSQDPLETDTQYF. CDR3 DNA: TGCGCCAGCAGCCAAGATCCGCTAGAAACAGATACGCAGTATTTT.

This clonotype has a single count. The rearrangement uses TRBV12-3 or TRBV12-4 and TRBJ2-1; D ambiguous. V lost 4 bases and J 0 bases, leaving 16 bases between the germline ends. There are 17 residues in the CDR3. CDR3 coding DNA: TGTGCCAGCAGTTCCTCTCGTGGATTGAGCTCCTACAATGAGCAGTTCTTC. Translated, it gives CASSSSRGLSSYNEQFF.

A few counts support this clonotype. The chain couples TRBV3-1 to TRBJ2-5, with D perhaps matching TRBD1 (6 bases). The ends were cut back, 3 bases at V and 1 base at J, with 12 bases in the middle. CDR1 is LGHDT, CDR2 YNNKEL, per germline (reference sequence). The CDR3 spans 15 residues. The DNA for the CDR3 is TGTGCCAGCAGCCACCGGGACAACCGCCAAGAGACCCAGTACTTC. It translates to CASSHRDNRQETQYF.

This clonotype was observed many times. CDR3 DNA sequence: TGTGCCAGCAGTCTCTCGACCTCATATGGCTACACCTTC. Translated: CASSLSTSYGYTF. The V and J genes are TRBV12-3 or TRBV12-4 and TRBJ1-2; D is unclear. Deletions cut 5 bases from V and 5 bases from J, with 12 bases between. The CDR3 is 13 amino acids.

This clonotype was seen once. V usage is TRBV21-1 and J usage is TRBJ1-2. TRBV21-1 is annotated as a pseudogene. This CDR3 region has 8 residues. CDR3 loop: CASYGYTF. The CDR3 bases are TGTGCCAGCTATGGCTACACCTTC.

The chain employs TRBV6-2 or TRBV6-3 and TRBJ2-7; D not certain. Germline values: CDR1 MNHEY, CDR2 SVGEGT. V was shortened by 7 bases and J by 1 base, with 20 bases between the two germline ends. The CDR3 length is 16 residues. The CDR3 protein is CASTLSAKRLSYEQYF. CDR3 nucleotides: TGTGCCAGCACCCTAAGCGCCAAGAGACTGTCCTACGAGCAGTACTTC.

The chain employs TRBV20-1 and TRBJ2-3; unclear D gene. The CDR3 length is 16 residues. With 0 bases removed from V and 4 bases from J, the gap between germline ends came to 17 bases. The germline V gene encodes CDR1 DFQATT and CDR2 SNEGSKA (reference sequence). As DNA, the CDR3 is TGCAGTGCTAGAGAGACACACACGGGCGGCGCAGATACGCAGTATTTT. Its protein product is CSARETHTGGADTQYF.

This clonotype showed up just a few times. V is TRBV20-1 and J is TRBJ1-2; D call uncertain. The CDR3 runs 11 residues. V lost 1 base to trimming and J lost 8 bases, with 8 bases between them. The V gene's germline CDR1 is DFQATT and CDR2 SNEGSKA (reference sequence). CDR3 nucleotides: TGCAGTGCTAGAGGGACGAGGGGCTACACCTTC. Amino acids: CSARGTRGYTF.

This clonotype was observed at least ten times. The chain has TRBV29-1 and TRBJ1-2, with D tentatively TRBD1 (5 bases). Between the trimmed V and J ends, which lost 4 bases and 1 base, there was a span of 7 bases. Germline V gene lookup returns CDR1 SQVTM and CDR2 ANQGSEA. The CDR3 spans 12 residues. The CDR3 bases are TGCAGCGTTGCCGACAGTAACTATGGCTACACCTTC. As protein: CSVADSNYGYTF. Filled out from reference TRBV29-1 and TRBJ1-2, the complete variable domain reads SAVISQKPSRDICQRGTSLTIQCQVDSQVTMMFWYRQQPGQSLTLIATANQGSEATYESGFVIDKFPISRPNLTFSTLTVSNMSPEDSSIYLCSVADSNYGYTFGSGTRLTVV.

This clonotype was picked up a small number of times. The V gene is TRBV28, the J gene TRBJ2-3; a weak D match, TRBD2 (5 bases). The CDR3 spans 12 residues. Between the trimmed V and J ends, which lost 5 bases and 7 bases, there was a span of 10 bases. Looked up from germline, CDR1 is MDHEN and CDR2 is SYDVKM. CDR3 sequence (DNA): TGTGCCAGCAGTCCTCACGGGAATACGCAGTATTTT. Translation gives CASSPHGNTQYF.

This clonotype was found many times. The chain has TRBV12-3 or TRBV12-4 and TRBJ2-5; tentatively, D is TRBD1 (6 bases). Trimming removed 5 bases from V and 0 bases from J, with 7 bases in between. CDR3 length: 13 amino acids. For the CDR3, the DNA is TGTGCCAGCAGTAGGGGGTACCAAGAGACCCAGTACTTC. Its translation: CASSRGYQETQYF.

CDR3 nucleotides: TGTGCCAGCAGCGGCGGGACACTTACGACCTACGAGCAGTACTTC. This gives the protein CASSGGTLTTYEQYF. The V call is TRBV3-1, the J call TRBJ2-7; D could derive from TRBD1 or TRBD2 (6 bases each). The germline V and J ends were trimmed by 5 bases and 2 bases, with 16 bases remaining between them. The CDR3 is 15 residues long. Germline V gives CDR1 LGHDT, CDR2 YNNKEL (reference sequence).